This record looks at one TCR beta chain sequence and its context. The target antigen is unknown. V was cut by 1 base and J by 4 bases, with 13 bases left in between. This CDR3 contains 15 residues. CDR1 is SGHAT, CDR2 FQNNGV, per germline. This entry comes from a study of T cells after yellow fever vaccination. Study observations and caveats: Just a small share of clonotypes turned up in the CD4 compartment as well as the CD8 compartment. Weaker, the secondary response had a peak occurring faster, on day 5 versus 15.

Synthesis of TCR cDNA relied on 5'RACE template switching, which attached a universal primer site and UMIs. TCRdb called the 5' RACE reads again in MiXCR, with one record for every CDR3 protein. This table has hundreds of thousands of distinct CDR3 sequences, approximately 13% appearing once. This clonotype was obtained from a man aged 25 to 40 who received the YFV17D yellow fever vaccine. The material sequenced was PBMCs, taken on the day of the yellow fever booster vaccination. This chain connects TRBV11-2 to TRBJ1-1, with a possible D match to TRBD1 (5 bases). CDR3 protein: CASSLVGKGTTEAFF. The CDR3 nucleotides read TGTGCCAGCAGCTTAGTCGGTAAGGGGACCACTGAAGCTTTCTTT.